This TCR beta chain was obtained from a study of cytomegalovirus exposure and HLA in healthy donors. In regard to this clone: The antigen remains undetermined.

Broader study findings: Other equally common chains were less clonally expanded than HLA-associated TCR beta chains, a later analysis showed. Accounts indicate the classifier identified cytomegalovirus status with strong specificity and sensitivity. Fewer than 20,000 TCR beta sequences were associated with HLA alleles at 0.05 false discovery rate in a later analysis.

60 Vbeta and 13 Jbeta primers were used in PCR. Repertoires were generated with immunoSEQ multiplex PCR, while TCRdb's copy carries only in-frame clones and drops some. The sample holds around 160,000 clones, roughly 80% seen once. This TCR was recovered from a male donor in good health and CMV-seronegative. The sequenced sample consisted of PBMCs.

Here the CDR3 reads CASSVQGYQETQYF. The CDR3 region has the DNA TGTGCCAGCAGCGTGCAGGGCTACCAAGAGACCCAGTACTTC. This chain connects TRBV9 to TRBJ2-5; TRBD1 is a possible D gene (5 bases). The CDR3 is made up of 14 amino acids. Germline CDR1 reads SGDLS; CDR2 reads YYNGEE. V dropped 2 bases and J dropped 0 bases, with 8 bases sitting between them.